This section outlines one T cell receptor beta chain sequence together with its context. Clones were read by immunoSEQ multiplex PCR, and TCRdb kept only the in-frame ones, dropping some. The sample records under 200,000 clones, nearly 90% being singletons. The entry originates in a study of cytomegalovirus exposure and HLA in healthy donors. Material for sequencing was PBMCs. The source is a young man in good health and CMV-seropositive.

In nucleotides, the CDR3 is TGTGCCAGCAGCTTGGGACTAGCAACAGATACGCAGTATTTT. Translating gives CASSLGLATDTQYF. The chain combines TRBV5-4 with TRBJ2-3; 7 bases map to TRBD2. V was clipped by 0 bases and J by 3 bases; unmatched bases: 1. CDR1 is SGHNT, CDR2 YYREEE, per germline (reference sequence). This CDR3 has 14 residues.